The 2 T cell receptor beta chains in this list originate from one sample, sequenced in a study of blood T cell repertoires in COVID-19. Repertoires were generated with immunoSEQ multiplex PCR, while TCRdb's copy carries only in-frame clones and drops some. The sample lists about 240,000 clones; about 89% were seen once. The sample was PBMCs or T cells enriched from blood (not recorded which). Every receptor here comes from a woman in her 30s who had recovered from COVID-19.

The V gene is TRBV28, the J gene TRBJ1-3, with 7 positions matching TRBD1. Per the germline V gene, CDR1 is MDHEN and CDR2 is SYDVKM. Losses at the gene ends were 5 bases for V and 0 bases for J; bases not matched to a gene: 10. The CDR3 extends over 17 amino acids. The CDR3 region has the DNA TGTGCCAGCAGTAAACTGGGACAGACATTCTCTGGAAACACCATATATTTT. Protein sequence: CASSKLGQTFSGNTIYF.

Only one count was recorded for this clone. The rearrangement joins TRBV9 to TRBJ2-7; the D is unclear. Germline V gene lookup returns CDR1 SGDLS and CDR2 YYNGEE. V gave up 4 bases and J gave up 0 bases, with 11 bases separating them. The CDR3 sequence is 14 residues long. The chain's CDR3 is CASSLGGSSYEQYF. The CDR3 DNA sequence: TGTGCCAGCAGCCTTGGCGGAAGCTCCTACGAGCAGTACTTC. Drawing the rest from reference TRBV9 and TRBJ2-7, the complete variable domain is DSGVTQTPKHLITATGQRVTLRCSPRSGDLSVYWYQQSLDQGLQFLIQYYNGEERAKGNILERFSAQQFPDLHSELNLSSLELGDSALYFCASSLGGSSYEQYFGPGTRLTVT.